This TCR beta chain was captured by sequencing in a study of CD8 T cells in Susac syndrome. Study-wide results and limits: A relatively small number of individuals underwent TCR sequencing and HLA analysis.

When the RNA was reverse transcribed, random hexamers were used with an input of about 0.5 to 1 ug. The authors amplified TCR beta CDR3 across 54 Vbeta and 13 Jbeta using immunoSEQ multiplex PCR. TCRdb re-called the immunoSEQ multiplex PCR reads through MiXCR, storing one row per CDR3 protein. The data show around 150,000 distinct CDR3 sequences, around 96% seen once. Sequencing of TCR beta was undertaken in CD8+ and CD4+ T cells derived from blood. Isolation of CD8+ and CD4+ T cells was performed negatively, whereas enrichment of TEMRA cells was done by FACS. This CDR3 is 16 amino acids long. Germline CDR1 LGHDT, CDR2 YNNKEL (reference sequence). The V end lost 4 bases, the J end lost 2 bases, and 17 bases lay between the germline ends. With respect to this clonotype: The antigen is unknown.

Sequencing used CD4+ T cells from PBMCs. V and J are TRBV3-1 and TRBJ2-5; D may be TRBD1 or TRBD2 (5 bases each). The receptor comes from a human donor with multiple sclerosis. The CDR3 loop reads CASSLRVQGLQETQYF. CDR3 nucleotide sequence: TGTGCCAGCAGCCTGCGGGTCCAGGGATTACAAGAGACCCAGTACTTC.